Each of the 6 T cell receptor beta chains below was sequenced from the same sample in a study of vaccination and CD4 T cells after COVID-19. These receptors' targets are unknown. Cultured CD4+ T cells had their DNA profiled by the Oncomine TCR Beta short-read assay. One entry per CDR3 protein, called by TCRdb with MiXCR from the PCR reads. Among more than 10,000 distinct CDR3 sequences listed, 45% to 50% were seen once. As to treatment: roughly 11-day PBMC culture with coronavirus spike peptide pools or control peptides (ViraFEST assay). Sequenced: CD4+ T cells from blood, cultured in vitro. The receptors derive from a human donor who had recovered from COVID-19.

The gene calls are TRBV30 and TRBJ1-6; no firm D call. From germline, CDR1 is GTSNPN and CDR2 SVGIG (reference sequence). This CDR3 is built from 13 residues. Trimming stripped 0 bases from V and 7 bases from J, with 7 bases between. The CDR3 sequence: CAWSVTGNSPLHF. The CDR3 nucleotides are TGTGCCTGGAGTGTAACCGGCAATTCACCCCTCCACTTT.

This clonotype was seen more than once but under ten times. The chain is built from TRBV28 and TRBJ1-2; the D is unclear. V lost 5 bases and J 0 bases, leaving 4 bases between the germline ends. This CDR3 has 12 residues. Germline V gene lookup returns CDR1 MDHEN and CDR2 SYDVKM. The CDR3 DNA sequence: TGTGCCAGCAGTAGAACTAACTATGGCTACACCTTC. Protein product: CASSRTNYGYTF.

This chain uses TRBV6-1 with TRBJ2-2; tentative D call: TRBD2 (6 bases). Trimming stripped 6 bases from V and 2 bases from J, with 13 bases between. Germline-derived CDR1 and CDR2 are MNHNS and SASEGT. This CDR3 is built from 15 residues. The CDR3 loop reads CASRTTSRNTGELFF. DNA for the CDR3: TGTGCCAGCAGAACAACTAGCCGCAACACCGGGGAGCTGTTTTTT.

V and J are TRBV20-1 and TRBJ2-1; D gene ambiguous. Germline V gene data show CDR1 as DFQATT and CDR2 as SNEGSKA (reference sequence). Trimming stripped 0 bases from V and 9 bases from J, with 18 bases between. The CDR3 extends over 15 amino acids. CDR3 in DNA: TGCAGTGCTAGAGATCTTCAGTATCCCGGGCCTGAGCAGTTCTTC. This sequence encodes CSARDLQYPGPEQFF.

This clonotype was seen a few times. The V gene is TRBV7-9, the J gene TRBJ2-1; D is unclear. CDR1 is SEHNR, CDR2 FQNEAQ, per germline (reference sequence). CDR3 size: 13 residues. Trimming took off 3 bases at V and 6 bases at J, with 9 bases between the two ends. The CDR3 DNA follows: TGTGCCAGCAGCTTTTCACAAACCAATGAGCAGTTCTTC. The encoded protein is CASSFSQTNEQFF.

The chain has TRBV28 and TRBJ1-4; 7 positions match TRBD1. Germline lookup yields CDR1 MDHEN and CDR2 SYDVKM. The V segment lost 4 bases and the J segment 4 bases; nucleotides outside the gene matches: 6. The CDR3 length is 15 residues. CDR3 residues: CASSSPTGLNEKLFF. The CDR3 DNA reads as TGTGCCAGCAGTTCTCCGACAGGGCTTAATGAAAAACTGTTTTTT.